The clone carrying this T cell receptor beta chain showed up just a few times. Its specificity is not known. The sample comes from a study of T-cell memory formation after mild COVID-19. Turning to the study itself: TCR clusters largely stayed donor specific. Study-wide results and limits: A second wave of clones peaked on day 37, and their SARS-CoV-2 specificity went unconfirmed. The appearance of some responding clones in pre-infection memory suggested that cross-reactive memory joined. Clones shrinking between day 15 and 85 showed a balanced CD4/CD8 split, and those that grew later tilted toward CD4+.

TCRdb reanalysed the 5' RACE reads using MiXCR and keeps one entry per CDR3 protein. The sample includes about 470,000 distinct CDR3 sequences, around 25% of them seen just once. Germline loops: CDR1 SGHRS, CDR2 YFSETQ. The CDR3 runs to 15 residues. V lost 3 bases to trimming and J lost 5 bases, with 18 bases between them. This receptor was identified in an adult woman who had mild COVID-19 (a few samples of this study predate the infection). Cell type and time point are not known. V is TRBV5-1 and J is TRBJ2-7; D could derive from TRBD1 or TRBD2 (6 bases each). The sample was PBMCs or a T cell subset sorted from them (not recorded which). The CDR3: CASSWGTFEGDEQYF. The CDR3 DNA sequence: TGCGCCAGCAGCTGGGGGACTTTCGAGGGGGACGAGCAGTACTTC.